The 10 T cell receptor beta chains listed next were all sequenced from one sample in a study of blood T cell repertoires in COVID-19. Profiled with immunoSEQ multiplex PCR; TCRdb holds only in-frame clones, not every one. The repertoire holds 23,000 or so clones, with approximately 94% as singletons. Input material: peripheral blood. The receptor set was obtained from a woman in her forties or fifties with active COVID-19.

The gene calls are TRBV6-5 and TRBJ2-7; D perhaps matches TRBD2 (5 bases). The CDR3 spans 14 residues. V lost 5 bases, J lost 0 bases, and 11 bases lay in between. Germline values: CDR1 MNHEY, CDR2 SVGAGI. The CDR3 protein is CASSRGVTSYEQYF. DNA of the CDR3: TGTGCCAGCAGTCGGGGTGTGACCTCCTACGAGCAGTACTTC.

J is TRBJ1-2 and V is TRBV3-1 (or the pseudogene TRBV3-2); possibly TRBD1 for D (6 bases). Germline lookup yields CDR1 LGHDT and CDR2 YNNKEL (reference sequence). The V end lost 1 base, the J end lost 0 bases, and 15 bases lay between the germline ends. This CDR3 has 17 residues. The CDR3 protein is CASSQAQGSLANYGYTF. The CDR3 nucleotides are TGTGCCAGCAGCCAAGCTCAGGGGAGTTTGGCTAACTATGGCTACACCTTC.

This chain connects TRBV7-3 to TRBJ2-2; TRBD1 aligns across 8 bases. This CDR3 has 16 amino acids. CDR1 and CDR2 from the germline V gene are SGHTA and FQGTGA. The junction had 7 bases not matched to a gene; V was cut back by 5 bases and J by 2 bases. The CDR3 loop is CASSQGATGNTGELFF. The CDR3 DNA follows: TGTGCCAGCAGCCAGGGGGCGACAGGAAACACCGGGGAGCTGTTTTTT.

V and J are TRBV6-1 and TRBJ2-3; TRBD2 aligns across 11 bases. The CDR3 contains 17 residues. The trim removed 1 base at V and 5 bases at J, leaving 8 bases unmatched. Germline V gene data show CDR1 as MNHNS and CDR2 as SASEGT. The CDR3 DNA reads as TGTGCCAGCAGTGAAGAAGGTAGCGGGAGGGCCGGAGATACGCAGTATTTT. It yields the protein CASSEEGSGRAGDTQYF.

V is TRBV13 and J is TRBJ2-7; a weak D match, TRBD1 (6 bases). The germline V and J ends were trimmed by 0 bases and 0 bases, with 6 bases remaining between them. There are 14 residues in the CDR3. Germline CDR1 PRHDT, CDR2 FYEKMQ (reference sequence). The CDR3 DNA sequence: TGTGCCAGCAGCTTAGGGGACAGCTCCTACGAGCAGTACGTC. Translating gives CASSLGDSSYEQYV.

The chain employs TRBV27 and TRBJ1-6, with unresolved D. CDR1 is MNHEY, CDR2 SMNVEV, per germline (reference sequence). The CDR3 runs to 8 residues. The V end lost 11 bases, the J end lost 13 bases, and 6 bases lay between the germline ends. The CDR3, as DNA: TGTGCCCGAGGTCCCCTCCACTTT. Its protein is CARGPLHF.

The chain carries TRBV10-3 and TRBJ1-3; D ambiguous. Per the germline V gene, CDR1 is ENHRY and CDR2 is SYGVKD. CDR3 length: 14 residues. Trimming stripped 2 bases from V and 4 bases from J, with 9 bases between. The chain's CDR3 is CAISEHLGGNTIYF. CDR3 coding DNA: TGTGCCATCAGTGAGCACCTGGGCGGAAACACCATATATTTT.

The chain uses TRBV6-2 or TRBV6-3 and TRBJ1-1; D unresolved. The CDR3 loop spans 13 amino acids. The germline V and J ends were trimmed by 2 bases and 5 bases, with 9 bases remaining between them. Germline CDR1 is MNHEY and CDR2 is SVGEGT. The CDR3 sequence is CASSYAVRTEAFF. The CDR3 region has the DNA TGTGCCAGCAGTTACGCCGTGAGGACTGAAGCTTTCTTT.

The CDR3 sequence is CASSPRAPGDFSEKLFF. Written as DNA, the CDR3 is TGTGCCAGCTCACCGCGGGCACCCGGGGACTTTAGTGAAAAACTGTTTTTT. The chain joins TRBV18 to TRBJ1-4; a weak D match, TRBD1 (5 bases). In germline, CDR1 is KGHSH, CDR2 LQKENI. The V end lost 3 bases, the J end lost 7 bases, and 21 bases lay between the germline ends. The CDR3 totals 17 residues.

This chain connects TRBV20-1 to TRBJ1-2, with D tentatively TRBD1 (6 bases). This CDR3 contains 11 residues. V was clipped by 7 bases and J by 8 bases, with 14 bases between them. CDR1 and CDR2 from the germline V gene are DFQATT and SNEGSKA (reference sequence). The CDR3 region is CSVGGEWGYTF. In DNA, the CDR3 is TGCAGTGTAGGGGGTGAATGGGGCTACACCTTC.